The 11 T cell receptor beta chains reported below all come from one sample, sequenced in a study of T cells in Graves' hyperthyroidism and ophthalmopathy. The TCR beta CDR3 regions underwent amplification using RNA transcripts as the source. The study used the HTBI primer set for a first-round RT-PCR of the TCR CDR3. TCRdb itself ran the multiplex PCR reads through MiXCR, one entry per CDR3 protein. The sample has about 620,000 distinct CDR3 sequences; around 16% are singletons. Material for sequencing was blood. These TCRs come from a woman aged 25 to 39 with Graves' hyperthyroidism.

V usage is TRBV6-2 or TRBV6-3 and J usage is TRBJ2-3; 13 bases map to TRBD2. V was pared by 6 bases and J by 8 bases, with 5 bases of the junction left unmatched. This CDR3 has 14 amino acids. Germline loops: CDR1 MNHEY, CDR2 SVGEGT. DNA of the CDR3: TGTGCCAGCAGAGGACTAGCGGGAGTACGTACGCAGTATTTT. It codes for CASRGLAGVRTQYF.

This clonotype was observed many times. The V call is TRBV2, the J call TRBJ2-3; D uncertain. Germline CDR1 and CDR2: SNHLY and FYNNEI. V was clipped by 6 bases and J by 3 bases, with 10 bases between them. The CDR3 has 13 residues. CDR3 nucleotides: TGTGCCAGCAGATCTTATGGAACAGATACGCAGTATTTT. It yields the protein CASRSYGTDTQYF.

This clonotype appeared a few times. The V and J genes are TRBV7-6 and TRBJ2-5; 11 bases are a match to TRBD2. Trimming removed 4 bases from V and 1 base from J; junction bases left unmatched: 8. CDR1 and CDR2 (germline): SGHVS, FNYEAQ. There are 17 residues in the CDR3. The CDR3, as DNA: TGTGCCAGCAGCTCTGGGACTAGCGGAGAACTCCAAGAGACCCAGTACTTC. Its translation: CASSSGTSGELQETQYF.

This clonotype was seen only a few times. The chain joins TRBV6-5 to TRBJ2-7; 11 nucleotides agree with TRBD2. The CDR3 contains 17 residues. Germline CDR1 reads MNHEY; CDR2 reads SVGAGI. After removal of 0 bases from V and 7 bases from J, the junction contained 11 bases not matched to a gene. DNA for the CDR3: TGTGCCAGCAGTTACTCGAGGGCGTTAGCGGGAGGGGGGGAGCAGTACTTC. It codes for CASSYSRALAGGGEQYF.

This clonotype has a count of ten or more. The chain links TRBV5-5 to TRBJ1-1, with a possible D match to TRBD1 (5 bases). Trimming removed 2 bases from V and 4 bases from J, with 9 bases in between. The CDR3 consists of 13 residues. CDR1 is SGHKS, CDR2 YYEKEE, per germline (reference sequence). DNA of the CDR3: TGTGCCAGCAGCTTCTCAGGGACCACTGAAGCTTTCTTT. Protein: CASSFSGTTEAFF.

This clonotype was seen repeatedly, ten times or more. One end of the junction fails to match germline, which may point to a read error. CDR3 loop: CAWSRTGDTIYF. CDR3 DNA: TGTGCCTGGAGTAGGACTGGAGACACCATATATTTT. This chain links TRBV30 with TRBJ1-3; D is unclear. The CDR3 has 12 amino acids. Looked up from germline, CDR1 is GTSNPN and CDR2 is SVGIG (reference sequence).

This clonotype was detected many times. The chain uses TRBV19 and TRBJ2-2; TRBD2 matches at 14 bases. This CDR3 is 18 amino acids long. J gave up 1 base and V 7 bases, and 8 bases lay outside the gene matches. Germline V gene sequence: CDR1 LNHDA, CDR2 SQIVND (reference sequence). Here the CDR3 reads CASNPGTSGSKNTGELFF. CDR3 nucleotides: TGTGCCAGTAACCCCGGGACTAGCGGGAGCAAGAACACCGGGGAGCTGTTTTTT.

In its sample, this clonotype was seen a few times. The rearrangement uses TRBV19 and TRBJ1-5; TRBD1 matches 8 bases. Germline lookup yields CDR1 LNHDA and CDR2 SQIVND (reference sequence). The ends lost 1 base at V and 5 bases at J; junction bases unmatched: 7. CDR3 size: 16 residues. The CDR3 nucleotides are TGTGCCAGTAGTATAGTGACAGGGGAGGTAGATCAGCCCCAGCATTTT. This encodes CASSIVTGEVDQPQHF.

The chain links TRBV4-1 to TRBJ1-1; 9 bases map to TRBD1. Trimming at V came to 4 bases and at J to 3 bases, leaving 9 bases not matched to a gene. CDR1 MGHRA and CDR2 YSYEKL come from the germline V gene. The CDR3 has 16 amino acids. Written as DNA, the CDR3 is TGCGCCAGCAGCCCCCGACAGGGGGTATGGGACACTGAAGCTTTCTTT. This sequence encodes CASSPRQGVWDTEAFF.

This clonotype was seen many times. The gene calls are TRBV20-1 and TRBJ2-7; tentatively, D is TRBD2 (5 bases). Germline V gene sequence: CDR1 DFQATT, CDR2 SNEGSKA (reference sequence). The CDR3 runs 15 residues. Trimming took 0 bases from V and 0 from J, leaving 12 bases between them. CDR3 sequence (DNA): TGCAGTGCTAGAGACACGGGGAAGACCTCCTACGAGCAGTACTTC. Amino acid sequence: CSARDTGKTSYEQYF.

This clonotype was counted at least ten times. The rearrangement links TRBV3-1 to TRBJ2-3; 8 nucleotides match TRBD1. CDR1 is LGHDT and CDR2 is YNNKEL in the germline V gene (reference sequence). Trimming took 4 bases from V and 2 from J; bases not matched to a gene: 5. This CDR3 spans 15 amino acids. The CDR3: CASSRRTGITDTQYF. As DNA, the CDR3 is TGTGCCAGCAGCCGGCGGACAGGGATCACAGATACGCAGTATTTT.